The next 4 T cell receptor beta chains were all read from a single sample in a study of T cells after posttransplantation cyclophosphamide. Sequenced by immunoSEQ multiplex PCR; TCRdb stores in-frame clones only, minus some. The sample was found to contain 14,000 or so clones, and every one recurs. Cyclophosphamide on days +3 and +4 followed busulfan-fludarabine conditioning and a marrow graft. The sample here was PBMCs, taken 1162 days after allogeneic stem cell transplant with posttransplant cyclophosphamide. These receptors were collected from a female patient in her forties or fifties who received an allogeneic stem cell transplant from a related donor, was CMV-positive, and had no GVHD. T cells may partly derive from the graft donor.

This clone was picked up many times. The chain carries TRBV6-1 and TRBJ1-4; D may be TRBD1 (6 bases). The CDR3 extends over 13 amino acids. Germline V lookup: CDR1 MNHNS, CDR2 SASEGT. V shed 1 base and J shed 8 bases, with 8 bases lying between them. This CDR3 reads CASSEVDSEKLFF. The CDR3 DNA reads TGTGCCAGCAGTGAAGTGGACAGCGAAAAACTGTTTTTT.

This clone showed up just a few times. The V and J genes are TRBV2 and TRBJ2-7; 10 nucleotides align to TRBD1. CDR3 size: 14 residues. The germline V gene encodes CDR1 SNHLY and CDR2 FYNNEI. J gave up 3 bases and V 6 bases, and 5 bases lay outside the gene matches. CDR3 amino acids: CASRTGGFNYEQYF. The CDR3 DNA is TGTGCCAGCAGGACAGGGGGCTTCAACTACGAGCAGTACTTC.

This clone was counted at least ten times. This chain connects TRBV11-2 to TRBJ2-1, with a tentative D call TRBD2 (5 bases). CDR3 length: 13 amino acids. The germline gives CDR1 SGHAT, CDR2 FQNNGV. V gave up 5 bases and J gave up 6 bases, with 11 bases separating them. CDR3 bases: TGTGCCAGCAGCCCAGGACTTATCAATGAGCAGTTCTTC. Translating it yields CASSPGLINEQFF.

The table lists this clone with many counts. V usage is TRBV7-7 and J usage is TRBJ2-3; 11 nucleotides match TRBD2. CDR1 and CDR2 from the germline V gene are SSHAT and FNYEAQ (reference sequence). Unmatched junction bases numbered 5, after V lost 8 bases and J lost 1 base. The CDR3 is 15 amino acids. CDR3 protein: CASAKTSGGTDTQYF. The CDR3 DNA follows: TGTGCCAGCGCAAAGACTAGCGGGGGCACAGATACGCAGTATTTT.